This TCR beta chain came from a study of T cells in Graves' hyperthyroidism and ophthalmopathy. Amplified TCR beta CDR3 regions derived from RNA transcripts. Carried out on the TCR CDR3, a first-round RT-PCR used the HTBI primer set. One entry per CDR3 protein results from TCRdb running MiXCR on the multiplex PCR reads. Among approximately 600,000 distinct CDR3 sequences listed, approximately 15% were seen once. Criteria for exclusion of patients were uncontrolled infection, other autoimmune disease, pregnancy or lactation. This CDR3 spans 14 amino acids. The germline CDR1 and CDR2 sequences are SGHNT and YENEEA. The ends were cut back, 1 base at V and 4 bases at J, with 8 bases in the middle. Many counts were recorded for this clonotype.

V is TRBV11-3 and J is TRBJ2-1; TRBD2 is a possible D gene (6 bases). Sequencing was performed on blood. The source is a young woman with Graves' hyperthyroidism that later progressed to Graves' ophthalmopathy. The CDR3 bases are TGTGCCAGCAGCTTAGGGGACTTTTACAATGAGCAGTTCTTC. Amino acids: CASSLGDFYNEQFF.